The clone carrying this T cell receptor (beta chain) was detected many times. TCRdb re-called the 5' RACE reads with MiXCR, one entry per CDR3 protein. The sample carries nearly 30,000 distinct CDR3 sequences, under 6% recorded once. The data belong to a study of T cells after yellow fever vaccination. The clonotype comes from a man under 40 who received the YFV17D yellow fever vaccine. The material was CD8+ T cells sorted from PBMCs, obtained 10 days after the yellow fever booster vaccination.

The DNA of the CDR3 is TGTGCCAGCATGGGGGGTGTCGAGCCCCAGCATTTT. Protein sequence: CASMGGVEPQHF. The V gene is TRBV12-3 or TRBV12-4, the J gene TRBJ1-5; D is possibly TRBD1 (5 bases). This CDR3 contains 12 residues. V was clipped by 7 bases and J by 8 bases, with 12 bases between them.